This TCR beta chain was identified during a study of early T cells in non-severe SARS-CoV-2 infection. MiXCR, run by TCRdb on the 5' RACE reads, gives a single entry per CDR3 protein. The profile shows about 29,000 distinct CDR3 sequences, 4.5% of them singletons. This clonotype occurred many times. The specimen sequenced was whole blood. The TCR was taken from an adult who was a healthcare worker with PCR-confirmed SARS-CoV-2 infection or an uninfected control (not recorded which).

The CDR3: CASRPTGNPSYEQYF. The CDR3 nucleotides read TGTGCCAGCAGGCCGACAGGTAATCCCTCCTACGAGCAGTACTTC. V usage is TRBV12-3 or TRBV12-4 and J usage is TRBJ2-7, with D tentatively TRBD1 (6 bases). The germline V and J ends were trimmed by 6 bases and 0 bases, with 15 bases remaining between them. This CDR3 is 15 amino acids long.